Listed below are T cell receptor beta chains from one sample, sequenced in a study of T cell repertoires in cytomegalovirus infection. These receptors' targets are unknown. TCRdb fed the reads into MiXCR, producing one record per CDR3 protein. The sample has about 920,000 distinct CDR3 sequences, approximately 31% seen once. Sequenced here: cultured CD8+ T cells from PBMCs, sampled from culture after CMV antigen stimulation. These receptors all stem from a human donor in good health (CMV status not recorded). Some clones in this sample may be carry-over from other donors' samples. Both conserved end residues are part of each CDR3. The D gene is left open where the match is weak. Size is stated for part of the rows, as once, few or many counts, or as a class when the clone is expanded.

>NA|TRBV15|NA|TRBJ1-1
TGTGCCACCAGCAGCATTCACGGGGGTAGGATCACTGAAGCTTTCTTT
CATSSIHGGRITEAFF
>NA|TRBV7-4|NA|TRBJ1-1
TGTGTCAGCAGCTTAGCGGAAACAGGGAGGACTGAAGCTTTCTTT
CVSSLAETGRTEAFF
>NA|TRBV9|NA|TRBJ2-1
TGTGCCAGCAGCCTATACCGGACAGTGAGGGATGAGCAGTTCTTC
CASSLYRTVRDEQFF
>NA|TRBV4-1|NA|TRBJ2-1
TGTGCCAGCAGCACTCCGGGGGGCCCTCCCAATGAGCAGTTCTTC
CASSTPGGPPNEQFF
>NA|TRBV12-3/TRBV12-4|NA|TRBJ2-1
TGTGCCAGCAGTTTTGACAGCCTCTACAATGAGCAGTTCTTC
CASSFDSLYNEQFF
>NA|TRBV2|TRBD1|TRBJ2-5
TGTGCCAGCAGTGTTTCTAGTTACTTGGACAGGGGGTTACAAGAGACCCAGTACTTC
CASSVSSYLDRGLQETQYF
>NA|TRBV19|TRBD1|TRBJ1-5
TGTGCCAGTAGTACGGACAGGACTAATAGCAATCAGCCCCAGCATTTT
CASSTDRTNSNQPQHF
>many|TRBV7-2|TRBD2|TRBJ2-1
TGTGCCAGCAGCCCGACTAGCGGGGGGGCCGTGGAGCAGTTCTTC
CASSPTSGGAVEQFF
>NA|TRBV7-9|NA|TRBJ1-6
TGTGCCAGCAGCTCCGCTTGGAATTCACCCCTCCACTTT
CASSSAWNSPLHF
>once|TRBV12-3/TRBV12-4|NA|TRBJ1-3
TGTGCCAGCAGGGAAATCTCTGGAAACACCATATATTTT
CASREISGNTIYF
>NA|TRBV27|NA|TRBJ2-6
TGTGCCAGCAGTTTTTGGGGGGCCAACGTCCTGACTTTC
CASSFWGANVLTF
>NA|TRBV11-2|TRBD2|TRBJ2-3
TGTGCCAGCAGCTTATGGGGGGGGAGGACAGATACGCAGTATTTT
CASSLWGGRTDTQYF
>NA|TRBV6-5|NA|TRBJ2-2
TGTGCCAGCAGTTACCAGGCCCCGTGGGGATCCGGGGAGCTGTTTTTT
CASSYQAPWGSGELFF
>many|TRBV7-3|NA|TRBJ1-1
TGTGCCAGCAGCCCTTCAGGACAGAGAAACACTGAAGCTTTCTTT
CASSPSGQRNTEAFF
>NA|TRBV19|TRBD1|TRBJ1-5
TGTGCCAGCAGGACAGGGGGCGCGCAGCCCCAGCATTTT
CASRTGGAQPQHF
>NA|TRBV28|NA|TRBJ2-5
TGTGCCAGCAGTCTCCAGGGTTTCGAAGAGACCCAGTACTTC
CASSLQGFEETQYF
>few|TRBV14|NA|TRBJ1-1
TGTGCCAGCAGCCCAGATGAGGGTTGGAACACTGAAGCTTTCTTT
CASSPDEGWNTEAFF